The entry below describes one T cell receptor beta chain. The sample comes from a study of blood T cell repertoires in COVID-19. About the research overall: PBMCs, B-cell-depleted T cells, or T cells provided the cDNA or gDNA that made up the material.

The CDR3 has 12 residues. Germline V gene lookup returns CDR1 SGHAT and CDR2 FQNNGV. V shed 5 bases and J shed 12 bases, with 16 bases lying between them. Sequencing was performed with immunoSEQ multiplex PCR; in TCRdb, only in-frame clones are kept and a portion is missing. This table holds approximately 220,000 clones, about 79% found once. The source of this sequence is a woman between 35 and 50 years old with acute COVID-19. The chain links TRBV11-2 to TRBJ1-1, with TRBD1 as a possible D gene (5 bases). Material for sequencing was PBMCs or T cells enriched from blood (not recorded which). CDR3 region: CASSGGVGSPFF. CDR3 nucleotides: TGTGCCAGCAGCGGGGGGGTGGGATCCCCTTTCTTT.